What follows are 27 T cell receptor beta chains derived from one specimen sequenced in a study of Graves' ophthalmopathy and Graves' hyperthyroidism. The study amplified TCR beta CDR3 regions using RNA transcripts. Second-round multiplex PCR followed a first-round RT-PCR using HTBI primers. TCRdb reanalysed the multiplex PCR reads using MiXCR and keeps one entry per CDR3 protein. The sample includes over a million distinct CDR3 sequences, about two fifths seen only once; the top ten take 11%. The source material was peripheral blood or thyroid tissue (not recorded which). The receptor set was obtained from an adult man with Graves' hyperthyroidism.

The chain combines TRBV27 with TRBJ2-7; 9 bases are shared with TRBD2. Germline trimming cut 3 bases from V and 10 bases from J; bases unmatched to any gene: 10. Germline V CDR1 and CDR2: MNHEY, SMNVEV (reference sequence). This CDR3 is built from 14 residues. CDR3 sequence: CASSFAGGRLDQYF. The CDR3 DNA is TGTGCCAGCAGTTTTGCGGGGGGGCGGCTCGATCAGTACTTC.

Only a few counts were recorded for this clonotype. This rearrangement joins TRBV5-5 to TRBJ2-7, with TRBD1 as a possible D gene (6 bases). CDR1 SGHKS and CDR2 YYEKEE come from the germline V gene (reference sequence). Trimming removed 3 bases from V and 1 base from J, with 17 bases in between. The CDR3 totals 16 residues. The CDR3 DNA sequence: TGTGCCAGCAGCTGGCCCCCAGGGGTGACATCCTACGAGCAGTACTTC. Translated, it gives CASSWPPGVTSYEQYF.

For this clonotype: The germline gene is not matched at one end of the junction; a read error may be the cause. The rearrangement joins TRBV7-2 to TRBJ2-7; unclear D gene. This CDR3 comprises 12 residues. In germline, CDR1 is SGHTA, CDR2 FQGNSA. CDR3 DNA sequence: TGTGCCAGCGGCTTCGCAGGTTACGAGCAGTACTTC. Its protein is CASGFAGYEQYF.

The sample holds many counts of this clonotype. V and J are TRBV2 and TRBJ2-7; no clear D. The ends were cut back, 8 bases at V and 3 bases at J, with 8 bases in the middle. CDR3 size: 11 residues. Looked up from germline, CDR1 is SNHLY and CDR2 is FYNNEI. The CDR3 reads CASGEDYEQYF. DNA for the CDR3: TGTGCCAGCGGCGAAGACTACGAGCAGTACTTC.

The chain joins TRBV6-1 to TRBJ1-2; the D is unclear. V lost 0 bases, J lost 4 bases, and 9 bases lay in between. The CDR3 consists of 14 residues. Germline assignment: CDR1 MNHNS and CDR2 SASEGT. CDR3 sequence (DNA): TGTGCCAGCAGTGAAGCGTTTGGGTTCTATGGCTACACCTTC. Translated, it gives CASSEAFGFYGYTF.

This clonotype was observed at least ten times. The chain joins TRBV14 to TRBJ1-6, with TRBD1 identical over 8 bases. Trimming took 0 bases from V and 13 from J; bases not matched to a gene: 11. Looked up from germline, CDR1 is SGHDN and CDR2 is FVKESK. This CDR3 region has 16 residues. CDR3 nucleotides: TGTGCCAGCAGCCAAGACTCCGGGACAGGAGCTTTGCCCCTCCACTTT. This sequence encodes CASSQDSGTGALPLHF.

J is TRBJ2-7 and V is TRBV9; D possibly corresponds to TRBD2 (6 bases). The germline V gene encodes CDR1 SGDLS and CDR2 YYNGEE. The CDR3 is made up of 15 amino acids. V shed 3 bases and J shed 6 bases, with 19 bases lying between them. The CDR3 region has the DNA TGTGCCAGCAGCGCCGGAGGGCTAGCCGCCACCGAGCAGTACTTC. This gives the protein CASSAGGLAATEQYF.

For this clonotype: At one end, the junction sequence differs from germline, possibly due to a read error. The J gene is TRBJ2-6, the V gene TRBV25-1; 7 bases agree with TRBD2. CDR1 and CDR2 (germline): MGHDK, SYGVNS. The CDR3 runs to 15 residues. CDR3 DNA: TGTGCCAGCAGTGAAGAAGCGGGGAAAGGTGAGACTGAAGCTTTC. Encoded protein: CASSEEAGKGETEAF.

At least ten counts were recorded for this clonotype. V usage is TRBV29-1 and J usage is TRBJ1-1; tentative D call: TRBD1 (5 bases). Per the germline V gene, CDR1 is SQVTM and CDR2 is ANQGSEA. The CDR3 consists of 14 residues. Trimming took 4 bases from V and 6 from J, leaving 18 bases between them. The CDR3 region is CSVVGTQPPSEAFF. CDR3 DNA: TGCAGCGTTGTGGGGACGCAACCCCCGTCTGAAGCTTTCTTT.

This clonotype occurred a few times. The chain combines TRBV27 with TRBJ1-5; 7 nucleotides align to TRBD1. The CDR3 is made up of 16 amino acids. Germline lookup yields CDR1 MNHEY and CDR2 SMNVEV (reference sequence). The J segment lost 3 bases and the V segment lost 5 bases, leaving 10 bases of the junction unmatched. CDR3 protein: CASSPTTGSFNQPQHF. In DNA form, the CDR3 reads TGTGCCAGCAGTCCAACGACAGGGTCCTTCAATCAGCCCCAGCATTTT.

This clonotype occurred many times. The chain couples TRBV29-1 to TRBJ1-5, with 9 bases identical to TRBD1. The ends lost 6 bases at V and 5 bases at J; junction bases unmatched: 2. The CDR3 is 12 amino acids. CDR1 is SQVTM and CDR2 is ANQGSEA in the germline V gene. The CDR3 is CSVWDRDQPQHF. CDR3 DNA sequence: TGCAGCGTATGGGACAGGGATCAGCCCCAGCATTTT.

The chain employs TRBV12-3 or TRBV12-4 and TRBJ2-2; 7 bases fit TRBD1. This CDR3 contains 15 residues. J lost 4 bases, V lost 5 bases, and 7 bases had no gene match. CDR3 sequence reads: CASSGKTGLTGELFF. The CDR3 coding sequence is TGTGCCAGCAGTGGGAAGACAGGGCTCACCGGGGAGCTGTTTTTT.

This clonotype was seen a single time. One junction end disagrees with the germline gene, perhaps due to a read error. The J gene is TRBJ1-5, the V gene TRBV12-3 or TRBV12-4; a weak D match, TRBD1 (6 bases). This CDR3 is 14 amino acids long. CDR3 bases: TGTGCCGGCAGCCAAGGGGGGGGCAATCAGCCCCAGCATTTT. Translating gives CAGSQGGGNQPQHF.

This clonotype was counted at least ten times. This chain links TRBV19 with TRBJ1-1; no firm D call. V dropped 5 bases and J dropped 6 bases, with 19 bases sitting between them. From germline, CDR1 is LNHDA and CDR2 SQIVND (reference sequence). The CDR3 spans 15 residues. The CDR3 reads CASSVFGGSTAEAFF. In nucleotides, the CDR3 is TGTGCCAGTAGTGTTTTCGGTGGGAGCACCGCTGAAGCTTTCTTT. Variable domain in full (rest from reference TRBV19 and TRBJ1-1): DGGITQSPKYLFRKEGQNVTLSCEQNLNHDAMYWYRQDPGQGLRLIYYSQIVNDFQKGDIAEGYSVSREKKESFPLTVTSAQKNPTAFYLCASSVFGGSTAEAFFGQGTRLTVV.

There are a few counts of this clonotype. Relative to the germline gene, one junction end is altered; a read error may explain this. V gene TRBV6-1 combines with J gene TRBJ1-4; 7 bases are a match to TRBD1. This CDR3 region has 13 residues. Germline-derived CDR1 and CDR2 are MNHNS and SASEGT. The CDR3 protein is CASSKGAKEKLFF. CDR3 sequence (DNA): TGTGCCAGCTCGAAGGGGGCTAAGGAAAAACTGTTTTTT.

Only a few counts were recorded for this clonotype. Without the conserved terminal phenylalanine or tryptophan, this CDR3 likely stems from a read error. The gene calls are TRBV20-1 and TRBJ2-1; 9 bases line up with TRBD2. Germline loops: CDR1 DFQATT, CDR2 SNEGSKA (reference sequence). V dropped 6 bases and J dropped 4; count of bases not matched to a gene: 7. The CDR3 length is 14 residues. The CDR3 reads CSADLAGPYNEQFS. The CDR3 nucleotides read TGCAGTGCCGATCTAGCGGGACCTTACAATGAGCAGTTCTCC.

Ten or more counts support this clonotype. The gene calls are TRBV14 and TRBJ1-1; TRBD1 agrees at 8 bases. V lost 4 bases, J lost 6 bases, and 10 bases stayed unmatched. Germline V gene data show CDR1 as SGHDN and CDR2 as FVKESK. CDR3 length equals 15 residues. In DNA form, the CDR3 reads TGTGCCAGCAGCCTAGCCCTAGGACAGGGCGCTGAAGCTTTCTTT. Translated, it gives CASSLALGQGAEAFF.

This chain links TRBV27 with TRBJ1-2, with 7 positions matching TRBD1. CDR1 MNHEY and CDR2 SMNVEV come from the germline V gene (reference sequence). The CDR3 is made up of 16 amino acids. The V gene end was trimmed by 5 bases and the J gene end by 3 bases; junction bases not matched to a gene: 12. The CDR3 sequence is CASSGDMTGLDYGYTF. CDR3 bases: TGTGCCAGCAGTGGGGACATGACAGGGCTGGACTATGGCTACACCTTC.

In DNA, the CDR3 is TGCAGTGCCAGGACTAGCGGGAGTGGAGAGACCCAGTACTTC. Its translation: CSARTSGSGETQYF. The J gene is TRBJ2-5, the V gene TRBV20-1; 13 nucleotides match TRBD2. The V segment lost 6 bases and the J segment 4 bases; nucleotides outside the gene matches: 5. CDR1 DFQATT and CDR2 SNEGSKA come from the germline V gene (reference sequence). The CDR3 has 14 amino acids.

On this clonotype itself: One end of the junction does not line up with germline, which may come from a read error. The chain couples TRBV10-3 to TRBJ1-1; 7 bases are shared with TRBD1. The germline gives CDR1 ENHRY, CDR2 SYGVKD. The CDR3 totals 14 residues. In DNA form, the CDR3 reads TGTGCCAGCAGTGACGACAGGGTAGAATCTGAAGCTTTCTTT. Translating it yields CASSDDRVESEAFF.

The chain links TRBV19 to TRBJ2-5; tentatively, D is TRBD1 or TRBD2 (5 bases each). Looked up from germline, CDR1 is LNHDA and CDR2 is SQIVND (reference sequence). Between the trimmed V and J ends, which lost 3 bases and 5 bases, there was a span of 16 bases. This CDR3 contains 15 residues. The DNA of the CDR3 is TGTGCCAGTAGTATTTATCGGGGACCCTCGGAGACCCAGTACTTC. Translation gives CASSIYRGPSETQYF.

This rearrangement joins TRBV10-3 to TRBJ2-7, with 9 bases that match TRBD1. Germline trimming cut 6 bases from V and 3 bases from J; bases unmatched to any gene: 9. The CDR3 sequence is 15 residues long. Germline V CDR1 and CDR2: ENHRY, SYGVKD. The CDR3 DNA is TGTGCCATCAGCGCAAGGGACAGGGTTGACTACGAGCAGTACTTC. It is translated as CAISARDRVDYEQYF.

Regarding this clonotype: This clone may be a read error of a much larger clone one base away. The chain is built from TRBV10-3 and TRBJ1-1; D not resolved. The CDR3 runs to 14 residues. The germline V gene encodes CDR1 ENHRY and CDR2 SYGVKD. V lost 6 bases, J lost 0 bases, and 11 bases lay in between. The CDR3 loop reads CAISPDAMNTEAFF. The CDR3 DNA reads TGTGCCATCAGCCCCGATGCGATGAACACTGAAGCTTTCTTT.

This clonotype was recorded many times. The chain uses TRBV7-9 and TRBJ1-1, with unresolved D. Germline V gene sequence: CDR1 SEHNR, CDR2 FQNEAQ (reference sequence). V dropped 1 base and J dropped 4 bases, with 13 bases sitting between them. The CDR3 extends over 15 amino acids. In nucleotides, the CDR3 is TGTGCCAGCAGCTTAGAGCTTTTACCGGGCACTGAAGCTTTCTTT. This sequence encodes CASSLELLPGTEAFF.

This clonotype was detected many times. This chain joins TRBV20-1 and TRBJ2-7; 11 bases line up with TRBD2. The V and J ends lost 2 bases and 6 bases, in that order; junction bases with no gene match: 9. The CDR3 consists of 15 residues. CDR1 DFQATT and CDR2 SNEGSKA come from the germline V gene (reference sequence). The CDR3 coding sequence is TGCAGTGCTAGATCCTATAGCGGGAGGGGCGCCGAGCAGTACTTC. Its protein is CSARSYSGRGAEQYF.

This clonotype was seen only a few times. The chain has TRBV6-5 and TRBJ1-5; D gene uncertain. V shed 2 bases and J shed 4 bases, with 15 bases lying between them. CDR1 and CDR2 from the germline V gene are MNHEY and SVGAGI. The CDR3 has 16 amino acids. The DNA for the CDR3 is TGTGCCAGCAGTTACGACGGTCGCGTCCCAAATCAGCCCCAGCATTTT. This translates into CASSYDGRVPNQPQHF.

This clonotype was picked up many times. V gene TRBV14 combines with J gene TRBJ1-1; D uncertain. Trimming removed 6 bases from V and 5 bases from J, with 13 bases in between. Germline assignment: CDR1 SGHDN and CDR2 FVKESK. This CDR3 is built from 13 residues. DNA of the CDR3: TGTGCCAGCAGACTTACTTTAGTTACTGAAGCTTTCTTT. Protein product: CASRLTLVTEAFF.